Below, 31 T cell receptor beta chains from the same sample are listed, as sequenced in a study of CD8+ T cells in alopecia areata. Extracted from the samples, RNA was reverse transcribed into cDNA to serve as the sequencing template. Measured with immunoSEQ multiplex PCR; TCRdb has only the in-frame clones, and not every one. The sample shows a few hundred thousand clones, around 50% of them seen only once. The sample comprised CD8+ T cells sorted from blood. All receptors derive from a human donor in good health.

With respect to this clone: The same CDR3 also results from other DNA sequences found in this sample. The V and J genes are TRBV11-3 and TRBJ2-3, with a weak D call TRBD2 (5 bases). Trimming shortened V by 8 bases and J by 3 bases, and 12 bases separated the two germline ends. This CDR3 spans 13 amino acids. The germline V gene has CDR1 SGHNT and CDR2 YENEEA. The DNA of the CDR3 is TGTGCCAGCTCGCCCAGAGGGACAGATACGCAGTATTTT. Protein product: CASSPRGTDTQYF.

This clone has only one observation. The V and J genes are TRBV27 and TRBJ1-2; 7 bases fit TRBD1. Trimming at V came to 6 bases and at J to 3 bases, leaving 10 bases not matched to a gene. The germline CDR1 and CDR2 sequences are MNHEY and SMNVEV (reference sequence). This CDR3 is built from 15 residues. CDR3 protein: CASRPRGVGDYGYTF. The DNA of the CDR3 is TGTGCCAGCAGACCCAGGGGGGTTGGTGACTATGGCTACACCTTC.

J is TRBJ2-5 and V is TRBV12-5; possible D gene TRBD2, 6 bases. The V end lost 5 bases, the J end lost 3 bases, and 7 bases lay between the germline ends. Germline V gives CDR1 LGHNT, CDR2 FRNRAP. The CDR3 is 12 amino acids. Here the CDR3 reads CASGLAKETQYF. The CDR3, as DNA: TGTGCTAGTGGTCTAGCGAAAGAGACCCAGTACTTC.

The chain is built from TRBV14 and TRBJ2-6; 7 nucleotides align to TRBD2. The junction had 1 base not matched to a gene; V was cut back by 0 bases and J by 2 bases. This CDR3 has 16 amino acids. In germline, CDR1 is SGHDN, CDR2 FVKESK. The CDR3 coding sequence is TGTGCCAGCAGCCAAGACGCGGGGGCTGGGGCCAACGTCCTGACTTTC. It codes for CASSQDAGAGANVLTF.

V is TRBV27 and J is TRBJ1-1, with D tentatively TRBD1 (6 bases). V lost 6 bases to trimming and J lost 0 bases, with 11 bases between them. Germline V gives CDR1 MNHEY, CDR2 SMNVEV (reference sequence). The CDR3 totals 14 residues. In DNA form, the CDR3 reads TGTGCCAGCAGGCTGGGGGCGTTGAACACTGAAGCTTTCTTT. Amino acids: CASRLGALNTEAFF.

The genes are TRBV2 and TRBJ1-6; D gene unclear. CDR1 SNHLY and CDR2 FYNNEI come from the germline V gene. Between the trimmed V and J ends, which lost 0 bases and 12 bases, there was a span of 9 bases. CDR3 length: 13 residues. The CDR3 loop reads CASSEALGQPLHF. DNA of the CDR3: TGTGCCAGCAGTGAAGCGTTAGGTCAACCCCTCCACTTT.

This clone appeared a single time. The chain couples TRBV2 to TRBJ2-4; D call uncertain. The length of the CDR3 is 14 residues. V lost 2 bases, J lost 2 bases, and 7 bases lay in between. Germline V gene data show CDR1 as SNHLY and CDR2 as FYNNEI. Written as DNA, the CDR3 is TGTGCCAGCAGTGAACTGGGGTCCAAAAACATTCAGTACTTC. Translation: CASSELGSKNIQYF. The whole variable domain, remainder taken from reference TRBV2 and TRBJ2-4, is EPEVTQTPSHQVTQMGQEVILRCVPISNHLYFYWYRQILGQKVEFLVSFYNNEISEKSEIFDDQFSVERPDGSNFTLKIRSTKLEDSAMYFCASSELGSKNIQYFGAGTRLSVL.

In its sample, this clone was seen once. The rearrangement uses TRBV6-5 and TRBJ1-2; D is uncertain. The CDR3 sequence is 11 residues long. From germline, CDR1 is MNHEY and CDR2 SVGAGI. Trimming took 5 bases from V and 7 from J, leaving 8 bases between them. CDR3 nucleotides: TGTGCCAGCAGTCTGGGAGGTGGCTACACCTTC. Its translation: CASSLGGGYTF.

V and J are TRBV7-9 and TRBJ2-1; D is possibly TRBD1 (6 bases). The V gene lost 4 bases and the J gene lost 12 bases, with 28 bases spanning the gap. CDR1 SEHNR and CDR2 FQNEAQ come from the germline V gene (reference sequence). The CDR3 covers 17 residues. Written as DNA, the CDR3 is TGTGCCAGCAGCTCAGGGACATCTATGACTGACCGGCAGGGGCAGTTCTTC. Protein: CASSSGTSMTDRQGQFF. Complete variable domain (other parts from reference TRBV7-9 and TRBJ2-1): DTGVSQNPRHKITKRGQNVTFRCDPISEHNRLYWYRQTLGQGPEFLTYFQNEAQLEKSRLLSDRFSAERPKGSFSTLEIQRTEQGDSAMYLCASSSGTSMTDRQGQFFGPGTRLTVL.

The chain carries TRBV15 and TRBJ2-7; no clear D gene. There are 17 residues in the CDR3. The V gene lost 3 bases and the J gene lost 0 bases, with 18 bases spanning the gap. Looked up from germline, CDR1 is LNHNV and CDR2 is YYDKDF (reference sequence). The chain's CDR3 is CATSSLAASRSSYEQYF. The CDR3 bases are TGTGCCACCAGCAGCCTTGCGGCCTCAAGGAGCTCCTACGAGCAGTACTTC.

V usage is TRBV7-9 and J usage is TRBJ2-2, with TRBD1 matching over 7 bases. Germline V gene sequence: CDR1 SEHNR, CDR2 FQNEAQ (reference sequence). V dropped 4 bases and J dropped 1; count of bases not matched to a gene: 3. The CDR3 has 15 amino acids. CDR3 residues: CASSWRTGNTGELFF. CDR3 sequence (DNA): TGTGCCAGCAGCTGGCGGACAGGGAACACCGGGGAGCTGTTTTTT.

The chain is built from TRBV29-1 and TRBJ2-1, with D perhaps being TRBD1 or TRBD2 (6 bases each). Trimming took 4 bases from V and 8 from J, leaving 15 bases between them. The CDR3 is 13 residues long. The germline V gene has CDR1 SQVTM and CDR2 ANQGSEA. The CDR3 DNA sequence: TGCAGCGTTGCGGGGGCCAGGGTAGATGAGCAGTTCTTC. Protein product: CSVAGARVDEQFF.

The V gene is TRBV10-3, the J gene TRBJ2-7; 9 bases are a match to TRBD1. The germline V gene has CDR1 ENHRY and CDR2 SYGVKD. Trimming took 0 bases from V and 2 from J; bases not matched to a gene: 5. This CDR3 spans 16 amino acids. The CDR3 reads CAISESDRGGTYEQYF. The DNA of the CDR3 is TGTGCCATCAGTGAGTCAGACAGGGGGGGCACCTACGAGCAGTACTTC.

This clone was detected only a few times. This chain links TRBV7-9 with TRBJ2-7, with 8 nucleotides matching TRBD2. Trimming cost V 7 bases and J 2 bases; bases outside gene matches: 13. Per germline, CDR1 SEHNR and CDR2 FQNEAQ (reference sequence). This CDR3 has 16 amino acids. CDR3 sequence (DNA): TGTGCCAGCAATCCTCCACCGGGACTAGGAGCCTACGAGCAGTACTTC. Amino acids: CASNPPPGLGAYEQYF.

The chain has TRBV6-5 and TRBJ1-2; D remains ambiguous. Germline CDR1 reads MNHEY; CDR2 reads SVGAGI. The length of the CDR3 is 15 residues. The V and J ends lost 0 bases and 6 bases respectively, with 14 bases between them. The CDR3 loop is CASSYSGSNLDGYTF. The CDR3 nucleotides read TGTGCCAGCAGTTACTCTGGCAGCAATCTAGATGGCTACACCTTC.

J is TRBJ1-2 and V is TRBV27, with a weak D call TRBD1 (5 bases). The V and J ends lost 5 bases and 4 bases respectively, with 14 bases between them. Germline V gene data show CDR1 as MNHEY and CDR2 as SMNVEV (reference sequence). This CDR3 is 14 amino acids long. The CDR3 DNA sequence: TGTGCCAGCAGTCAAGTAGGGGAACTCTATGGCTACACCTTC. Translated: CASSQVGELYGYTF.

The CDR3 here is CASRARDSSYEQYF. CDR3 DNA sequence: TGTGCCAGCAGGGCCCGGGACTCTTCCTACGAGCAGTACTTC. The rearrangement uses TRBV6-1 and TRBJ2-7; tentatively, D is TRBD2 (6 bases). The CDR3 spans 14 residues. CDR1 and CDR2 from the germline V gene are MNHNS and SASEGT. The V gene lost 6 bases and the J gene lost 1 base, with 13 bases spanning the gap.

The J gene is TRBJ2-1, the V gene TRBV29-1, with 9 nucleotides matching TRBD2. The germline V gene has CDR1 SQVTM and CDR2 ANQGSEA. This CDR3 has 13 residues. Losses at the gene ends were 7 bases for V and 5 bases for J; bases not matched to a gene: 6. CDR3 protein: CSGVTSGHNEQFF. For the CDR3, the DNA is TGCAGCGGCGTGACTAGCGGCCACAATGAGCAGTTCTTC.

This chain uses TRBV9 with TRBJ2-2; 9 bases fit TRBD1. CDR1 and CDR2 from the germline V gene are SGDLS and YYNGEE. Trimming removed 2 bases from V and 1 base from J; junction bases left unmatched: 6. The CDR3 loop spans 17 amino acids. The CDR3 sequence is CASSVLPGQGNTGELFF. The CDR3, as DNA: TGTGCCAGCAGCGTTTTACCGGGACAGGGGAACACCGGGGAGCTGTTTTTT.

The chain couples TRBV5-6 to TRBJ2-3; 7 nucleotides match TRBD2. CDR1 and CDR2 (germline): SGHDT, YYEEEE. After removal of 0 bases from V and 0 bases from J, the junction contained 4 bases not matched to a gene. The CDR3 consists of 16 residues. CDR3 in DNA: TGTGCCAGCAGCTTGGCCCGGCGGGGGAGCACAGATACGCAGTATTTT. It translates to CASSLARRGSTDTQYF.

The chain links TRBV6-1 to TRBJ1-5; the D is unclear. The CDR3 consists of 14 residues. Looked up from germline, CDR1 is MNHNS and CDR2 is SASEGT. V was pared by 3 bases and J by 0 bases, with 6 bases between. CDR3 bases: TGTGCCAGCAGTGAGACTGGTAGCAATCAGCCCCAGCATTTT. It yields the protein CASSETGSNQPQHF.

V gene TRBV6-5 combines with J gene TRBJ2-7; D is undetermined. The germline gives CDR1 MNHEY, CDR2 SVGAGI. The CDR3 spans 13 residues. The V and J ends lost 5 bases and 2 bases respectively, with 10 bases between them. CDR3 protein: CASSLAGAYEQYF. CDR3 nucleotide sequence: TGTGCCAGCAGTCTTGCAGGCGCCTACGAGCAGTACTTC.

There are a few counts of this clone. Other DNA sequences within the sample encode an identical CDR3. In nucleotides, the CDR3 is TGTGCCAGCAGTTACGAAGGCTACGAGCAGTACTTC. This translates into CASSYEGYEQYF. The rearrangement uses TRBV6-5 and TRBJ2-7; no clear D gene. The CDR3 runs to 12 residues. CDR1 and CDR2 from the germline V gene are MNHEY and SVGAGI. V lost 2 bases to trimming and J lost 3 bases, with 5 bases between them.

This clone turned up a few times. The rearrangement links TRBV6-4 to TRBJ1-6; possible D gene TRBD1, 5 bases. The V gene lost 2 bases and the J gene lost 5 bases, with 7 bases spanning the gap. Germline V gene lookup returns CDR1 MRHNA and CDR2 SNTAGT. The CDR3 is 14 residues long. CDR3 bases: TGTGCCAGCAGTGACGGGGGGGATAATTCACCCCTCCACTTT. As protein: CASSDGGDNSPLHF.

V usage is TRBV4-1 and J usage is TRBJ2-1; unclear D gene. The CDR3 has 15 residues. V dropped 4 bases and J dropped 6 bases, with 16 bases sitting between them. The germline V gene encodes CDR1 MGHRA and CDR2 YSYEKL. The CDR3 sequence is CASSPTQAYGNEQFF. The CDR3 DNA sequence: TGCGCCAGCAGCCCTACCCAAGCGTATGGCAATGAGCAGTTCTTC.

This chain uses TRBV5-1 with TRBJ2-1; 7 bases fit TRBD2. Germline CDR1 reads SGHRS; CDR2 reads YFSETQ. There are 15 residues in the CDR3. V was clipped by 0 bases and J by 6 bases; unmatched bases: 6. CDR3 loop: CASSLASSGTNEQFF. As DNA, the CDR3 is TGCGCCAGCAGCTTGGCCTCTAGCGGAACCAATGAGCAGTTCTTC.

The chain uses TRBV4-1 and TRBJ2-7; tentative D call: TRBD2 (5 bases). The CDR3 contains 15 residues. Germline V gene sequence: CDR1 MGHRA, CDR2 YSYEKL. V dropped 4 bases and J dropped 11 bases, with 24 bases sitting between them. CDR3 sequence: CASSPTRGEAYGEYF. The CDR3 DNA sequence: TGCGCCAGCAGCCCTACCCGGGGTGAGGCCTACGGGGAGTACTTC.

The chain couples TRBV7-9 to TRBJ2-1, with D perhaps matching TRBD1 or TRBD2 (5 bases each). Per germline, CDR1 SEHNR and CDR2 FQNEAQ (reference sequence). Trimming shortened V by 9 bases and J by 9 bases, and 12 bases separated the two germline ends. This CDR3 spans 11 amino acids. CDR3 amino acids: CASTFGTEQFF. Here the CDR3 DNA reads TGTGCCAGTACTTTTGGGACTGAGCAGTTCTTC. Looking up the rest from reference TRBV7-9 and TRBJ2-1 gives the full variable domain: DTGVSQNPRHKITKRGQNVTFRCDPISEHNRLYWYRQTLGQGPEFLTYFQNEAQLEKSRLLSDRFSAERPKGSFSTLEIQRTEQGDSAMYLCASTFGTEQFFGPGTRLTVL.

This clone turned up a few times. The V gene is TRBV19, the J gene TRBJ1-1; 8 bases line up with TRBD1. Germline trimming cut 8 bases from V and 4 bases from J; bases unmatched to any gene: 3. Germline V gene data show CDR1 as LNHDA and CDR2 as SQIVND (reference sequence). The CDR3 is made up of 12 amino acids. The CDR3 is CASCTGGTEAFF. CDR3 coding DNA: TGTGCCAGTTGCACAGGGGGCACTGAAGCTTTCTTT.

In this sample, this clone turned up a few times. This chain uses TRBV2 with TRBJ2-1; D is uncertain. The V and J ends lost 2 bases and 5 bases respectively, with 16 bases between them. CDR3 length equals 16 residues. Germline V gives CDR1 SNHLY, CDR2 FYNNEI. The CDR3 nucleotides are TGTGCCAGCAGTGAAATCAGGAGCACAACCAACAATGAGCAGTTCTTC. Its protein product is CASSEIRSTTNNEQFF.

The chain couples TRBV4-1 to TRBJ1-1, with D unresolved. CDR1 MGHRA and CDR2 YSYEKL come from the germline V gene. The germline V and J ends were trimmed by 4 bases and 1 base, with 19 bases remaining between them. This CDR3 region has 17 residues. CDR3 in DNA: TGCGCCAGCAGCCCGACCCCGGGGAGGATCGGGAACACTGAAGCTTTCTTT. The encoded protein is CASSPTPGRIGNTEAFF.